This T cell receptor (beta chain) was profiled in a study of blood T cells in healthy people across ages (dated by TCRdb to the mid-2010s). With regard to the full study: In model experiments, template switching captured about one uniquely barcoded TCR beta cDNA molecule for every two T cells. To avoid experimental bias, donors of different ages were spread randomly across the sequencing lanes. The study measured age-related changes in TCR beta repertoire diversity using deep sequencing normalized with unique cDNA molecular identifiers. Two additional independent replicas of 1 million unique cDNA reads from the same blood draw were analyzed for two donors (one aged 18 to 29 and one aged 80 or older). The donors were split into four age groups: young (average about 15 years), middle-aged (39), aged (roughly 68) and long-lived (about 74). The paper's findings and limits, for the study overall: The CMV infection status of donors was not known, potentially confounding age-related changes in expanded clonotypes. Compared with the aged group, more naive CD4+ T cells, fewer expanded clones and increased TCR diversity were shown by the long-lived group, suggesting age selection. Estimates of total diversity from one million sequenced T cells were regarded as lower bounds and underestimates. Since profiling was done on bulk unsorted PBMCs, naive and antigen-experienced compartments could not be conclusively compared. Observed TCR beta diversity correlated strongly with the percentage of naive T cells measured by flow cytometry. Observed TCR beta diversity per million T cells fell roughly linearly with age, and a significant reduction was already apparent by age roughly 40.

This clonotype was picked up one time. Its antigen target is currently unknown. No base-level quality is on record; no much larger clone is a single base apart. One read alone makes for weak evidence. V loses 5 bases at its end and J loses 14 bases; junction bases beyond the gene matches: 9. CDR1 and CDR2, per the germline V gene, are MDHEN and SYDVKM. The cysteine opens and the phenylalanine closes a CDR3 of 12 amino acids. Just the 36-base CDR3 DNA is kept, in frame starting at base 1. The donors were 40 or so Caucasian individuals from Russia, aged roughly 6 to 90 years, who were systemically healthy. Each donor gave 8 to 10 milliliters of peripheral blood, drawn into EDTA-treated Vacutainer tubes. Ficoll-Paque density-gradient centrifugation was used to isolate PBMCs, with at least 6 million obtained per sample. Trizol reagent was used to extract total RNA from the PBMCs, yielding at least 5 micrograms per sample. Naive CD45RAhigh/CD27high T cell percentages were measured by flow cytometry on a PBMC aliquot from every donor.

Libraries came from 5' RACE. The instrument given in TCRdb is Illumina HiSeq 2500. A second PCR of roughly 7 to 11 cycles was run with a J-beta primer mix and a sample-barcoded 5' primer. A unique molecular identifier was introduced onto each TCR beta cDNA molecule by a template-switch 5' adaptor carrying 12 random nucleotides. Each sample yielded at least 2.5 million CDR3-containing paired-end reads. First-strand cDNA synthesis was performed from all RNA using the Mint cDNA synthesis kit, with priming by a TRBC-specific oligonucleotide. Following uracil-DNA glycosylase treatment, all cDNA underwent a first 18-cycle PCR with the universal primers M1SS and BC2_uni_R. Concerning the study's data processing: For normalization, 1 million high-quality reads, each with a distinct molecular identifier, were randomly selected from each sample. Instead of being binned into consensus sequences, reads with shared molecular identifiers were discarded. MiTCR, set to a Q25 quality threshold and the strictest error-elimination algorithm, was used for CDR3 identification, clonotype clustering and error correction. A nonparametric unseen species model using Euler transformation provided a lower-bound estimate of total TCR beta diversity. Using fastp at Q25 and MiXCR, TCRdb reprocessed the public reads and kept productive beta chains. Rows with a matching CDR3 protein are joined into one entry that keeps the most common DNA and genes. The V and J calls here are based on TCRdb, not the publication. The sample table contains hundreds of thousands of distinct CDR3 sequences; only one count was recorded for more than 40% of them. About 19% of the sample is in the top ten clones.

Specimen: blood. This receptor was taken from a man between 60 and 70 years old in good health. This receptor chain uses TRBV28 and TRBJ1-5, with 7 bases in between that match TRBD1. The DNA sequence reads TGTGCCAGCAGTCTCCTGGACAGGTGGAAGCATTTT. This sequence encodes CASSLLDRWKHF.